This T cell receptor beta chain came from a study of molecular identifiers for immune sequencing clone quantification. Study background: Five portions were made in replicates from RNA of 20,000 or 100,000 naive CD8 cells, and four underwent sequencing.

Each CDR3 protein is one row after TCRdb ran MiXCR on the PCR reads. Counted here are about 640,000 distinct CDR3 sequences, 20% occurring once; the ten biggest clones make up around 0.86%. V was shortened by 5 bases and J by 6 bases, with 13 bases between the two germline ends. The CDR3 covers 14 residues. This chain links TRBV12-3 or TRBV12-4 with TRBJ2-2; tentatively, D is TRBD2 (6 bases). This TCR was sampled from a human donor in good health. Some libraries in this study had Jurkat cell RNA spiked in. The sample was naive CD8+ T cells from blood, with Jurkat cell RNA spiked in. Subset specified: FACS-sorted CD8+CD4-CCR7+CD45RA+ naive T cells. The CDR3 DNA is TGTGCCAGCAGTGATGCTAGCGCCGCCGGGGAGCTGTTTTTT. It yields the protein CASSDASAAGELFF.